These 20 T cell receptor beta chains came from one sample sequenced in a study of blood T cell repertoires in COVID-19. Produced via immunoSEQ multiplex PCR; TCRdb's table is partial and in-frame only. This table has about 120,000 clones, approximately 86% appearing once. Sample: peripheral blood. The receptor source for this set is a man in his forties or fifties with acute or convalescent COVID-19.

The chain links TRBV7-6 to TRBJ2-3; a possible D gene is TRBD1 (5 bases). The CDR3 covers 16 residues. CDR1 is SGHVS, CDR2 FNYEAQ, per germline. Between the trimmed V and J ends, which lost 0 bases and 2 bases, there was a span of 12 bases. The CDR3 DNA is TGTGCCAGCAGCTTAGCAGCACAGGCGATCACAGATACGCAGTATTTT. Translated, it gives CASSLAAQAITDTQYF.

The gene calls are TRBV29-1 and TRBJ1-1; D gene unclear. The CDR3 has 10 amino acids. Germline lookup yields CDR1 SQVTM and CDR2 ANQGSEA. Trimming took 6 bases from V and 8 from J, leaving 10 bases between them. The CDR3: CSVRAGEAFF. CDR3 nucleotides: TGCAGCGTACGAGCAGGAGAAGCTTTCTTT.

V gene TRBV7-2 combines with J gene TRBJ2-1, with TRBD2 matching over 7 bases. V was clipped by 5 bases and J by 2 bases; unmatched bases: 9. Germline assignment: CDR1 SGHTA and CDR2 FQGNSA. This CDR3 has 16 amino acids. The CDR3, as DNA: TGTGCCAGCAGCACAAGAAAGCGGGGCGCCTACAATGAGCAGTTCTTC. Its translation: CASSTRKRGAYNEQFF.

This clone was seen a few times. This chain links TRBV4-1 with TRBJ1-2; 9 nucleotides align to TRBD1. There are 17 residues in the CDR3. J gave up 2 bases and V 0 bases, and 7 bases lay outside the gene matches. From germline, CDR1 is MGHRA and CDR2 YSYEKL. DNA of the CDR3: TGCGCCAGCAGCCAAGAAGGAGGGACAGGGAAAAACTATGGCTACACCTTC. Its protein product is CASSQEGGTGKNYGYTF.

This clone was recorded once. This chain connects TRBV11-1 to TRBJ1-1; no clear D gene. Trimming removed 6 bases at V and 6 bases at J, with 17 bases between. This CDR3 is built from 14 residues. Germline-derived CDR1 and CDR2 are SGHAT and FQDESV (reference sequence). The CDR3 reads CASRAGLHRAEAFF. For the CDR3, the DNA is TGTGCCAGCAGGGCGGGCCTCCATCGGGCTGAAGCTTTCTTT.

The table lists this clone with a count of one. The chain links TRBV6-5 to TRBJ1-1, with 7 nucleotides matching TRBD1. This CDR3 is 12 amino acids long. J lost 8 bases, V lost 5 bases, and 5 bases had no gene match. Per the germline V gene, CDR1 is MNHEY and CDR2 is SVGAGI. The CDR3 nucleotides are TGTGCCAGCAGTATCAGGGGGGCCGAAGCTTTCTTT. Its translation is CASSIRGAEAFF.

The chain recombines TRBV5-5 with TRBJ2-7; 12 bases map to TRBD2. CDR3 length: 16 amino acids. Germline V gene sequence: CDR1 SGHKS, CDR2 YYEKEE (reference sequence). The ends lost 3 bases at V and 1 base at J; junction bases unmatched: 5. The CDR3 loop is CASSSRLAGVSYEQYF. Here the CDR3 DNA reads TGTGCCAGCAGCTCCCGACTAGCGGGAGTATCCTACGAGCAGTACTTC.

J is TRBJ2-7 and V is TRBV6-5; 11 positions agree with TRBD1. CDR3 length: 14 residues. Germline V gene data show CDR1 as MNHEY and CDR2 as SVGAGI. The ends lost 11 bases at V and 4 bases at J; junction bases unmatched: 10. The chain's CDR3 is CAGGTGGFRYEQYF. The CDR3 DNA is TGTGCCGGGGGGACAGGGGGGTTCCGATACGAGCAGTACTTC.

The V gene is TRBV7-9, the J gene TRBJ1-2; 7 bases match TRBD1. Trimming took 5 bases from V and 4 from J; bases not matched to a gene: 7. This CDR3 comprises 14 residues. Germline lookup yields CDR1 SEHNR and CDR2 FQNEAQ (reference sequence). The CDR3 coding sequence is TGTGCCAGCAGCCCGTCGGGACAGACCTATGGCTACACCTTC. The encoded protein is CASSPSGQTYGYTF.

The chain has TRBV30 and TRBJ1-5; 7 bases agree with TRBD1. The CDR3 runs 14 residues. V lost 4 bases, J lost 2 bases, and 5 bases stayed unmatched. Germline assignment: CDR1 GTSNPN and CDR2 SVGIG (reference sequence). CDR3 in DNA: TGTGCCTGGAACGATGACAGGGGCAATCAGCCCCAGCATTTT. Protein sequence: CAWNDDRGNQPQHF.

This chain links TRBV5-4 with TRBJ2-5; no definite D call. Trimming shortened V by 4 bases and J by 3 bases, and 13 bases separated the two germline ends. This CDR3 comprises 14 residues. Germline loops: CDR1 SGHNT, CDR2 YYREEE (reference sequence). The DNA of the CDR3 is TGTGCCAGCAGCCTTAACCTAGGAGAAGAGACCCAGTACTTC. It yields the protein CASSLNLGEETQYF.

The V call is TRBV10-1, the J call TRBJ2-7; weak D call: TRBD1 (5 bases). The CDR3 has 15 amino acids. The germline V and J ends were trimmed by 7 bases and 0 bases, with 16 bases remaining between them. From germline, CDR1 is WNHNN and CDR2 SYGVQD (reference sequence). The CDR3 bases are TGCGCCAGCATCATCCGACAGCAATCCTCCTACGAGCAGTACTTC. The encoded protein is CASIIRQQSSYEQYF.

The CDR3 protein is CASRSGTGNSPLHF. The CDR3 DNA reads TGTGCCAGCAGATCCGGGACAGGAAATTCACCCCTCCACTTT. The V gene is TRBV7-8, the J gene TRBJ1-6; 8 nucleotides match TRBD1. Per germline, CDR1 SGHVS and CDR2 FQNEAQ. Trimming removed 6 bases from V and 7 bases from J; junction bases left unmatched: 5. CDR3 length: 14 residues.

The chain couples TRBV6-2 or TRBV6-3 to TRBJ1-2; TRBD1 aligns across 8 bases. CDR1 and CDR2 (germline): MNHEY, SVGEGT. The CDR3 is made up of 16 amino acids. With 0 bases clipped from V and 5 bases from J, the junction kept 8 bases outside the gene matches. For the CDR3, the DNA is TGTGCCAGCAGTTACTCGACGGCAGGGGGCTGGTATGGCTACACCTTC. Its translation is CASSYSTAGGWYGYTF.

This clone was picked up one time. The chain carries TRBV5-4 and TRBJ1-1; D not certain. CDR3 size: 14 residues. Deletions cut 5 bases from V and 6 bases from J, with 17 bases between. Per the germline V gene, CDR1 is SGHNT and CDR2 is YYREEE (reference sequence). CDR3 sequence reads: CASRSAMMAPEAFF. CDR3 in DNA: TGTGCCAGCAGATCCGCCATGATGGCTCCTGAAGCTTTCTTT.

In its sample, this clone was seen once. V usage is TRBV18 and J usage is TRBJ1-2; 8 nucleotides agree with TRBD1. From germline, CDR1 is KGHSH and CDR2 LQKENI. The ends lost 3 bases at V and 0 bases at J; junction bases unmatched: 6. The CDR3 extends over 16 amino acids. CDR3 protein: CASSPGGTGPNYGYTF. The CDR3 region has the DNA TGTGCCAGCTCACCCGGGGGGACAGGACCTAACTATGGCTACACCTTC.

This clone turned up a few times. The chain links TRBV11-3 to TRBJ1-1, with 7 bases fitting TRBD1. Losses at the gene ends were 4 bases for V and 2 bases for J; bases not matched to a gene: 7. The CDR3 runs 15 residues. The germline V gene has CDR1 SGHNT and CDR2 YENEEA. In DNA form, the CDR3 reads TGTGCCAGCAGCTCCTCGACAGGGTCCAACACTGAAGCTTTCTTT. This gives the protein CASSSSTGSNTEAFF.

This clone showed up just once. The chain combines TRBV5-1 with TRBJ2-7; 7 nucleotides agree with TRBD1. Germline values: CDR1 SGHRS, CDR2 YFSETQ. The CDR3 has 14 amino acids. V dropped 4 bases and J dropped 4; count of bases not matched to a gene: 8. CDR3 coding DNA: TGCGCCAGCAGCGCAGGGACAGTTTTATACGAGCAGTACTTC. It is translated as CASSAGTVLYEQYF.

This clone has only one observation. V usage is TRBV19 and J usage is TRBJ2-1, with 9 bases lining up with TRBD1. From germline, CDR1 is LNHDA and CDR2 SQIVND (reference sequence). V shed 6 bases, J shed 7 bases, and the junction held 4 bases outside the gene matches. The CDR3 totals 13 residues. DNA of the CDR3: TGTGCCAGTAGATTACAGGGGGCGAATGAGCAGTTCTTC. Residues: CASRLQGANEQFF.

CDR3 DNA sequence: TGTGCCAGCAGTTTATACGCGGGGAGCAGCTCCTACGAGCAGTACTTC. This sequence encodes CASSLYAGSSSYEQYF. The rearrangement joins TRBV27 to TRBJ2-7; tentatively, D is TRBD2 (6 bases). The CDR3 runs 16 residues. Trimming took off 1 base at V and 0 bases at J, with 13 bases between the two ends. Germline lookup yields CDR1 MNHEY and CDR2 SMNVEV (reference sequence).